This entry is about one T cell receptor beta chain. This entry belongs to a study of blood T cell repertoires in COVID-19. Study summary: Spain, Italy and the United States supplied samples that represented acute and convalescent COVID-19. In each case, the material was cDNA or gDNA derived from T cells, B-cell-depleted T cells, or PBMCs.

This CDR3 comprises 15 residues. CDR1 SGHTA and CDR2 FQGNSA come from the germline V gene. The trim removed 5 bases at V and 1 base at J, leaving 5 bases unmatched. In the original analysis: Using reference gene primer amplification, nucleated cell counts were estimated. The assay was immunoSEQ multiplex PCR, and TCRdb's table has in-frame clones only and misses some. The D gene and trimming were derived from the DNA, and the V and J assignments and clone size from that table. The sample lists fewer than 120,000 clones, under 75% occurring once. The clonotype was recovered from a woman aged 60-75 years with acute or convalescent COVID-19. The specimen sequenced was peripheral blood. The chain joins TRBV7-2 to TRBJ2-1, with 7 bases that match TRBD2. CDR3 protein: CASSTEAGSYNEQFF. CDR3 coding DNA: TGTGCCAGCAGCACTGAAGCGGGGTCCTACAATGAGCAGTTCTTC.